The clone carrying this TCR gamma chain has more than one count but fewer than ten. TCRdb re-called the multiplex PCR reads using CATT. This sample has roughly 2,000 gamma-chain clones, with under 10% found just once. Germline CDR1 reads EGSNGY; CDR2 reads YDSYNSKV. V lost 0 bases to trimming and J lost 6 bases; unmatched junction nucleotides: 5. The CDR3 totals 13 residues. Sequencing used genomic DNA taken from PBMCs of patients and controls. The source of the sample is a study of gamma delta lymphoproliferative disorders and STAT genes. The receptor's source is a human donor with gamma-delta T-cell large granular lymphocyte leukemia. This chain uses TRGV2 with TRGJ1 or TRGJ2. The J gene, left out of TCRdb, was set here by checking the DNA against germline. Source material: blood. This CDR3 reads CATWDGRRYKKLF. In nucleotides, the CDR3 is TGTGCCACCTGGGACGGGCGTCGTTATAAGAAACTCTTT.